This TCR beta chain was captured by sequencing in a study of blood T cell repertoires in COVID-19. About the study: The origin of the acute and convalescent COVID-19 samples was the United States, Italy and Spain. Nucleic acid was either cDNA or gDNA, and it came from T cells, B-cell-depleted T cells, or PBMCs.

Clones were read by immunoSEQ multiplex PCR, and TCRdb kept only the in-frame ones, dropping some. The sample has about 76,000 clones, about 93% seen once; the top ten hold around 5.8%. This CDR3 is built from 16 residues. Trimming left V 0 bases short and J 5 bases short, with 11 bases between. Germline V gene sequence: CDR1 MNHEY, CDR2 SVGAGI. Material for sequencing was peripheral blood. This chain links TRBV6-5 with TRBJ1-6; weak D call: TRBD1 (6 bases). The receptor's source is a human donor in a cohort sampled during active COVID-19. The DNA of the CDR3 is TGTGCCAGCAGTTACTCTACGGACAGCAATAATTCACCCCTCCACTTT. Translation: CASSYSTDSNNSPLHF.